These 29 T cell receptor beta chains were sequenced from one sample in a study of human T cells and chemical hapten exposure. Via MiXCR, TCRdb re-called the RACE reads, giving one row per CDR3 protein. Among about 290,000 distinct CDR3 sequences listed, just under 8% were seen once. Time point specified: pre-sensitization, week 0. The treatment was: therapeutic diphenylcyclopropenone sensitization with weekly scalp DPC. Source: whole blood, taken in connection with sensitization to the hapten diphenylcyclopropenone (DPC). Receptors were obtained from a man between 18 and 29 years old with alopecia areata. Some clones in this sample may be carry-over from other donors' samples.

This clonotype was counted between two and nine times. V is TRBV4-3 and J is TRBJ1-1; D is possibly TRBD1 (5 bases). Germline V gene lookup returns CDR1 LGHNA and CDR2 YSLEER. V lost 4 bases and J 4 bases, leaving 10 bases between the germline ends. The CDR3 spans 13 residues. The CDR3 region is CASSLMGGTEAFF. Here the CDR3 DNA reads TGCGCCAGCAGCCTGATGGGGGGCACTGAAGCTTTCTTT.

Written as DNA, the CDR3 is TGTGCCACCAGCAGAGGGGTAGGGTCCTATGGCTACACCTTC. It encodes CATSRGVGSYGYTF. V is TRBV15 and J is TRBJ1-2, with unresolved D. The CDR3 loop spans 14 amino acids. Trimming took 1 base from V and 4 from J, leaving 10 bases between them. Per the germline V gene, CDR1 is LNHNV and CDR2 is YYDKDF (reference sequence).

The chain joins TRBV28 to TRBJ2-5; 7 nucleotides align to TRBD2. From germline, CDR1 is MDHEN and CDR2 SYDVKM. This CDR3 region has 11 residues. V lost 3 bases and J lost 11; bases outside the gene matches: 3. The CDR3 sequence is CASSFPGLQYF. In DNA, the CDR3 is TGTGCCAGCAGTTTTCCGGGACTACAGTACTTC.

This clonotype was picked up many times. V usage is TRBV29-1 and J usage is TRBJ2-7; possibly TRBD2 for D (6 bases). The CDR3 covers 13 residues. Germline V gene data show CDR1 as SQVTM and CDR2 as ANQGSEA. With 7 bases removed from V and 6 bases from J, the gap between germline ends came to 19 bases. CDR3: CSGIFPGVREQYF. The CDR3 nucleotides are TGCAGCGGTATATTCCCGGGGGTCCGCGAGCAGTACTTC.

In this sample, this clonotype turned up a few times. V is TRBV12-3 or TRBV12-4 and J is TRBJ1-2, with 7 bases fitting TRBD1. The CDR3 sequence is 13 residues long. V shed 3 bases and J 4 bases; nucleotides not matched to a gene: 2. The CDR3 spells CASSFEGAYGYTF. The CDR3 region has the DNA TGTGCCAGCAGTTTTGAGGGGGCCTATGGCTACACCTTC.

This clonotype was detected only a few times. The chain combines TRBV12-3 or TRBV12-4 with TRBJ2-2; 14 nucleotides agree with TRBD2. This CDR3 region has 17 residues. V lost 5 bases and J lost 5; bases outside the gene matches: 7. The CDR3 is CASSGTSGGMSTGELFF. For the CDR3, the DNA is TGTGCCAGCAGTGGGACTAGCGGGGGTATGAGTACCGGGGAGCTGTTTTTT.

V usage is TRBV20-1 and J usage is TRBJ2-7, with 12 bases matching TRBD2. V lost 1 base and J lost 4; bases outside the gene matches: 5. Germline CDR1 DFQATT, CDR2 SNEGSKA (reference sequence). This CDR3 is 15 amino acids long. The CDR3 here is CSARGPGTSGYEQYF. The CDR3 DNA is TGCAGTGCTAGAGGCCCCGGGACTAGCGGGTACGAGCAGTACTTC.

This clonotype was counted between two and nine times. V and J are TRBV20-1 and TRBJ2-1, with 8 nucleotides matching TRBD1. The germline V gene encodes CDR1 DFQATT and CDR2 SNEGSKA (reference sequence). CDR3 size: 14 residues. J lost 7 bases, V lost 6 bases, and 11 bases had no gene match. CDR3 coding DNA: TGCAGTGCCACGGACAGGGACCGACCTAATGAGCAGTTCTTC. Translating it yields CSATDRDRPNEQFF.

This clonotype showed up many times. This sequence joins TRBV6-2 or TRBV6-3 and TRBJ2-1; 7 nucleotides align to TRBD1. The CDR3 length is 13 residues. V dropped 6 bases and J dropped 2; count of bases not matched to a gene: 1. Per the germline V gene, CDR1 is MNHEY and CDR2 is SVGEGT. CDR3 sequence reads: CASRQGPYNEQFF. The CDR3 bases are TGTGCCAGCAGACAGGGGCCCTACAATGAGCAGTTCTTC.

The chain links TRBV12-3 or TRBV12-4 to TRBJ1-3; D gene ambiguous. This CDR3 has 15 residues. V lost 3 bases, J lost 0 bases, and 9 bases lay in between. The CDR3 protein is CASSFGRSSGNTIYF. The CDR3 bases are TGTGCCAGCAGTTTCGGCAGGAGCTCTGGAAACACCATATATTTT.

There are many counts of this clonotype. V gene TRBV12-3 or TRBV12-4 combines with J gene TRBJ1-1; D gene unclear. Between the trimmed V and J ends, which lost 0 bases and 3 bases, there was a span of 8 bases. This CDR3 comprises 14 residues. Written as DNA, the CDR3 is TGTGCCAGCAGTTTAGCAGGACCGGACACTGAAGCTTTCTTT. The encoded protein is CASSLAGPDTEAFF.

This clonotype occurred a few times. The chain combines TRBV5-1 with TRBJ2-4; the match to TRBD1 covers 8 bases. The germline V gene encodes CDR1 SGHRS and CDR2 YFSETQ. CDR3 length: 18 amino acids. V lost 4 bases and J lost 1; bases outside the gene matches: 13. The CDR3 sequence: CASSRGTGLISAKNIQYF. The CDR3 region has the DNA TGCGCCAGCAGCCGCGGGACAGGCCTTATTTCGGCCAAAAACATTCAGTACTTC.

This clonotype was counted many times. J is TRBJ1-2 and V is TRBV10-2; no definite D call. The ends were cut back, 2 bases at V and 2 bases at J, with 18 bases in the middle. CDR1 WSHSY and CDR2 SAAADI come from the germline V gene. This CDR3 has 17 residues. The CDR3 loop reads CASSERADLMSNYGYTF. DNA for the CDR3: TGCGCCAGCAGTGAGCGAGCAGATCTAATGTCCAACTATGGCTACACCTTC.

The chain has TRBV7-2 and TRBJ2-5; no reliable D call. CDR1 is SGHTA, CDR2 FQGNSA, per germline. The ends were cut back, 6 bases at V and 4 bases at J, with 9 bases in the middle. The CDR3 length is 12 residues. CDR3 sequence (DNA): TGTGCCAGCAGTACGCGGTCAGAGACCCAGTACTTC. Translated, it gives CASSTRSETQYF.

This clonotype was seen more than once but under ten times. The rearrangement links TRBV12-3 or TRBV12-4 to TRBJ2-3; the D gene is possibly TRBD2 (5 bases). V was shortened by 1 base and J by 1 base, with 15 bases between the two germline ends. This CDR3 comprises 17 residues. Here the CDR3 DNA reads TGTGCCAGCAGTTTAGAGAGCGGTATCCGGGGCACAGATACGCAGTATTTT. The encoded protein is CASSLESGIRGTDTQYF.

This clonotype has at least ten counts. In DNA form, the CDR3 reads TGCAGTGCTACCCCAGACCCTTATACCTACGAGCAGTACTTC. Amino acids: CSATPDPYTYEQYF. V gene TRBV20-1 combines with J gene TRBJ2-7; D is uncertain. The V and J ends lost 4 bases and 2 bases respectively, with 15 bases between them. Germline lookup yields CDR1 DFQATT and CDR2 SNEGSKA (reference sequence). The CDR3 runs 14 residues.

This clonotype was counted a few times. This rearrangement joins TRBV20-1 to TRBJ2-5, with D unclear. V was shortened by 5 bases and J by 2 bases, with 9 bases between the two germline ends. The V gene's germline CDR1 is DFQATT and CDR2 SNEGSKA (reference sequence). This CDR3 spans 12 amino acids. CDR3 DNA: TGCAGTGCTGCCCAAAGACAAGAGACCCAGTACTTC. This sequence encodes CSAAQRQETQYF.

This clonotype was observed a few times. The J gene is TRBJ1-1, the V gene TRBV12-3 or TRBV12-4; D not certain. Deletions cut 7 bases from V and 1 base from J, with 16 bases between. The CDR3 is 15 residues long. The chain's CDR3 is CASNPGSPWNTEAFF. Written as DNA, the CDR3 is TGTGCCAGCAATCCGGGCTCCCCTTGGAACACTGAAGCTTTCTTT.

A few counts support this clonotype. V and J are TRBV4-3 and TRBJ1-1, with D tentatively TRBD1 (5 bases). The CDR3 spans 16 residues. Trimming cost V 0 bases and J 0 bases, with 11 bases left between them. Germline CDR1 LGHNA, CDR2 YSLEER. The CDR3 is CASSQEVGVMNTEAFF. DNA for the CDR3: TGCGCCAGCAGCCAAGAGGTAGGGGTGATGAACACTGAAGCTTTCTTT.

This clonotype was counted only a few times. This chain connects TRBV5-1 to TRBJ2-7, with TRBD1 identical over 7 bases. The CDR3 length is 15 residues. The ends lost 4 bases at V and 3 bases at J; junction bases unmatched: 10. The germline gives CDR1 SGHRS, CDR2 YFSETQ. CDR3 amino acids: CASSPTGTALYEQYF. Written as DNA, the CDR3 is TGCGCCAGCAGCCCGACCGGGACAGCACTCTACGAGCAGTACTTC. The whole variable domain, remainder taken from reference TRBV5-1 and TRBJ2-7, is KAGVTQTPRYLIKTRGQQVTLSCSPISGHRSVSWYQQTPGQGLQFLFEYFSETQRNKGNFPGRFSGRQFSNSRSEMNVSTLELGDSALYLCASSPTGTALYEQYFGPGTRLTVT.

This clonotype was counted ten times or more. V usage is TRBV12-3 or TRBV12-4 and J usage is TRBJ2-7; TRBD1 or TRBD2 may be the D gene (5 bases each). This CDR3 region has 14 residues. Trimming shortened V by 0 bases and J by 4 bases, and 10 bases separated the two germline ends. CDR3 DNA: TGTGCCAGCAGTTTAGCGCTGGGGGTGTACGAGCAGTACTTC. Amino acid sequence: CASSLALGVYEQYF.

This clonotype was counted a few times. The chain employs TRBV12-3 or TRBV12-4 and TRBJ2-3; the match to TRBD2 covers 12 bases. CDR3 length: 16 residues. The ends lost 4 bases at V and 1 base at J; junction bases unmatched: 3. CDR3 sequence: CASSSASGGGTDTQYF. CDR3 bases: TGTGCCAGCAGTTCGGCTAGCGGGGGGGGCACAGATACGCAGTATTTT.

This clonotype was counted only a few times. The CDR3 sequence: CASSLALGLANSGANVLTF. CDR3 DNA sequence: TGTGCCAGCAGCTTAGCGCTAGGACTCGCCAACTCTGGGGCCAACGTCCTGACTTTC. The gene calls are TRBV7-9 and TRBJ2-6; D may be TRBD2 (5 bases). Germline lookup yields CDR1 SEHNR and CDR2 FQNEAQ (reference sequence). Deletions cut 0 bases from V and 0 bases from J, with 15 bases between. The CDR3 contains 19 residues.

The chain combines TRBV7-8 with TRBJ2-3; 9 positions match TRBD2. Germline V gene sequence: CDR1 SGHVS, CDR2 FQNEAQ. J gave up 3 bases and V 1 base, and 2 bases lay outside the gene matches. The CDR3 length is 15 residues. The CDR3 nucleotides read TGTGCCAGCAGCTTAGAAGCGGGGGGTACAGATACGCAGTATTTT. Its translation is CASSLEAGGTDTQYF.

V usage is TRBV25-1 and J usage is TRBJ1-2; D is ambiguous. The V end lost 4 bases, the J end lost 8 bases, and 5 bases lay between the germline ends. CDR3 length: 10 residues. CDR1 is MGHDK and CDR2 is SYGVNS in the germline V gene. CDR3 in amino acids: CASSGEGYTF. The CDR3 bases are TGTGCCAGCAGTGGGGAGGGCTACACCTTC.

The genes are TRBV7-3 and TRBJ1-1; no reliable D call. Trimming removed 5 bases from V and 1 base from J, with 8 bases in between. Germline loops: CDR1 SGHTA, CDR2 FQGTGA. The CDR3 is 13 amino acids. CDR3 amino acids: CASSRRQNTEAFF. The CDR3, as DNA: TGTGCCAGCAGCCGTCGACAGAACACTGAAGCTTTCTTT.

There are a few counts of this clonotype. The chain couples TRBV10-3 to TRBJ1-3; tentative D call: TRBD1 (5 bases). Trimming left V 0 bases short and J 0 bases short, with 12 bases between. CDR1 ENHRY and CDR2 SYGVKD come from the germline V gene. CDR3 length: 17 residues. Here the CDR3 reads CAISESRTGLSGNTIYF. The CDR3, as DNA: TGTGCCATCAGTGAGTCGCGTACAGGCCTCTCTGGAAACACCATATATTTT.

The CDR3 nucleotides read TGTGCCAGCAGTTACTCGATTTCGGGAGGGAGAACGGAAGAGACCCAGTACTTC. Protein: CASSYSISGGRTEETQYF. The rearrangement uses TRBV6-5 and TRBJ2-5; 8 positions agree with TRBD2. The germline CDR1 and CDR2 sequences are MNHEY and SVGAGI. CDR3 size: 18 residues. Losses at the gene ends were 0 bases for V and 3 bases for J; bases not matched to a gene: 12.

This chain links TRBV10-1 with TRBJ1-5, with D possibly matching TRBD1 (5 bases). The germline V gene has CDR1 WNHNN and CDR2 SYGVQD (reference sequence). The V gene lost 2 bases and the J gene lost 6 bases, with 11 bases spanning the gap. The length of the CDR3 is 14 residues. The CDR3 protein is CASSEGAMGQPQHF. DNA of the CDR3: TGCGCCAGCAGTGAGGGGGCAATGGGTCAGCCCCAGCATTTT.